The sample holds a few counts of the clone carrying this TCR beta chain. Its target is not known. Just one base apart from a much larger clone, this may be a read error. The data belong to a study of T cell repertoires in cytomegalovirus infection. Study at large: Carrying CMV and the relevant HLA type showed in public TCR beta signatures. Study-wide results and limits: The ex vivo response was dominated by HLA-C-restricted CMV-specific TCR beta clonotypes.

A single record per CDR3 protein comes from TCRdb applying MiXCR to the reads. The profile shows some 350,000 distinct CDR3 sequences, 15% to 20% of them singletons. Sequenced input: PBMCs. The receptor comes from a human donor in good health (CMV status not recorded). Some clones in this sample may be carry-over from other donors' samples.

CDR3 amino acids: CASSPSGDNEQFF. The CDR3 region has the DNA TGTGCCAGCAGCCCCTCGGGAGACAATGAGCAGTTCTTC. This chain joins TRBV5-4 and TRBJ2-1; D may be TRBD2 (6 bases). CDR1 and CDR2 (germline): SGHNT, YYREEE (reference sequence). The V end was cut by 4 bases, the J end by 5 bases, with 10 bases between. This CDR3 has 13 residues.